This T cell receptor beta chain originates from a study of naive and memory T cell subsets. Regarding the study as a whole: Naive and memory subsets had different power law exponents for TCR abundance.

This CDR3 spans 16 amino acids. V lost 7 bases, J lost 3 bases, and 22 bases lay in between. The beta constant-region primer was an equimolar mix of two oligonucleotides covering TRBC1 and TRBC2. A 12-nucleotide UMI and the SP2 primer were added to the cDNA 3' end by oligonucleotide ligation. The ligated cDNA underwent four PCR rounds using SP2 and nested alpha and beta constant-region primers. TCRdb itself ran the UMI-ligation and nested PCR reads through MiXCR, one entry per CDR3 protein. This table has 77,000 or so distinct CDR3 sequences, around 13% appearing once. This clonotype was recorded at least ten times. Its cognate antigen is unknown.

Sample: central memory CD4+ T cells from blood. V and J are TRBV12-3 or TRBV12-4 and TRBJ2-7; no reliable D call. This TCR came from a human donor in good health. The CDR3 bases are TGTGCCAGCACCTTCCTTCCGGTAGCTACCCGCTACGAGCAGTACTTC. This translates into CASTFLPVATRYEQYF.